The source of this TCR beta chain is a study of blood T cells in healthy people across ages. General study results and limits: Age showed a roughly linear inverse relationship with TCR beta diversity per million T cells.

Primed by a sample-barcoded 5' primer and a J-beta primer mix, a second PCR proceeded for about 6 to 12 cycles. A template-switch adaptor that had 12 random nucleotides put a tag on each cDNA molecule. TCRdb processed the 5' RACE reads anew with MiXCR; each CDR3 protein has one entry. This repertoire shows approximately 730,000 distinct CDR3 sequences, approximately 53% found once; its top ten account for approximately 40%. Each donor's blood draw was roughly 9.8 milliliters of peripheral blood. Comments on this clonotype: Its matching antigen is unknown.

The sample taken for sequencing was blood. This receptor was identified in an older man in good health.

The CDR3 protein is CASKGGTTADTQYF. The CDR3, as DNA: TGTGCCAGCAAGGGGGGGACTACGGCAGATACGCAGTATTTT. The chain couples TRBV2 to TRBJ2-3; D is possibly TRBD2 (7 bases). The V end lost 7 bases, the J end lost 4 bases, and 15 bases lay between the germline ends. The CDR3 totals 14 residues. Germline V lookup: CDR1 SNHLY, CDR2 FYNNEI.